A selection of T cell receptor beta chains follows, all from one sample in a study of monozygotic twins with cystic fibrosis. Measured with immunoSEQ multiplex PCR; TCRdb has only the in-frame clones, and not every one. The profile shows 25,000 to 30,000 clones, about 82% of them singletons. Sequences were obtained from blood. Receptors were obtained from a girl between 2 and 10 years old with cystic fibrosis. CDR3s include the opening cysteine and the closing phenylalanine or tryptophan. A D gene is named only where the DNA matches it firmly. Size is stated for part of the rows, as once, few or many counts, or as a class when the clone is expanded.

abundance	j_gene	v_gene	d_gene	CDR3aa	CDR3nt
-	TRBJ2-6	TRBV19	TRBD2	CASSIRGLAGSGANVLTF	TGTGCCAGTAGTATAAGGGGACTAGCGGGCTCTGGGGCCAACGTCCTGACTTTC
-	TRBJ1-4	TRBV5-6	-	CASSLVSTNEKLFF	TGTGCCAGCTCCCTAGTGTCAACTAATGAAAAACTGTTTTTT
-	TRBJ1-2	TRBV4-1	-	CASSYDTGTGYTF	TGCGCCAGCAGCTACGACACAGGGACTGGCTACACCTTC
-	TRBJ1-4	TRBV5-1	-	CASSPRVQGGDEKLFF	TGCGCCAGCAGCCCCAGGGTACAGGGAGGGGATGAAAAACTGTTTTTT
-	TRBJ2-3	TRBV9	-	CASSPLLGTQYF	TGTGCCAGCTCACCACTTCTCGGTACGCAGTATTTT
-	TRBJ2-1	TRBV19	-	CASSIAVEQFF	TGTGCCAGTAGTATAGCGGTTGAGCAGTTCTTC
-	TRBJ2-1	TRBV4-1	-	CASSPSFMGPSSFF	TGCGCCAGCAGCCCATCCTTTATGGGGCCAAGTTCGTTCTTC
-	TRBJ2-4	TRBV19	-	CASSIGGQVNIQYF	TGTGCCAGTAGTATCGGTGGGCAGGTAAACATTCAGTACTTC
-	TRBJ2-7	TRBV5-1	-	CASSWEPRGYEQYF	TGCGCCAGCAGCTGGGAGCCTCGAGGCTACGAGCAGTACTTC
-	TRBJ1-3	TRBV2	-	CASSVFTGSTAGNTIYF	TGTGCCAGCAGTGTTTTTACAGGGTCTACTGCTGGAAACACCATATATTTT
-	TRBJ1-1	TRBV7-9	-	CASVYGNTEAFF	TGTGCCAGCGTATATGGGAACACTGAAGCTTTCTTT
-	TRBJ1-2	TRBV4-2	TRBD1	CASSQRDRFDGYTF	TGTGCCAGCAGCCAGAGGGACAGGTTTGATGGCTACACCTTC
-	TRBJ2-3	TRBV5-1	TRBD2	CASSFTETAGGMTDTQYF	TGCGCCAGCAGCTTTACGGAAACAGCGGGAGGTATGACAGATACGCAGTATTTT
-	TRBJ1-4	TRBV21-1	-	CASSKATAGLNEKLFF	TGTGCCAGCAGCAAAGCTACGGCAGGTCTTAATGAAAAACTGTTTTTT
-	TRBJ2-3	TRBV6-5	-	CASRLDPFSDTQYF	TGTGCCAGCAGGCTAGATCCCTTTTCAGATACGCAGTATTTT
-	TRBJ2-1	TRBV2	-	CASNLWSNEQFF	TGTGCCAGCAACCTGTGGAGTAATGAGCAGTTCTTC
-	TRBJ2-7	TRBV10-2	TRBD2	CASSELAGRGEYEQYF	TGCGCCAGCAGTGAACTAGCGGGGCGGGGGGAGTACGAGCAGTACTTC
-	TRBJ2-7	TRBV27	TRBD2	CASSFIAGAHEQYF	TGTGCCAGCAGTTTCATAGCGGGAGCCCACGAGCAGTACTTC
once	TRBJ2-1	TRBV25-1	-	CASSTPGGNEQFF	TGTGCCAGCAGTACCCCCGGAGGGAATGAGCAGTTCTTC
once	TRBJ1-2	TRBV30	TRBD1	CAWSVFRGRIGSVYTF	TGTGCCTGGAGTGTCTTCAGGGGGCGTATTGGGAGTGTCTACACCTTC
-	TRBJ2-7	TRBV27	TRBD1	CASSLTGTGPYEQYF	TGTGCCAGCAGTTTAACCGGGACAGGCCCCTACGAGCAGTACTTC
once	TRBJ2-7	TRBV6-5	TRBD2	CASSYRGLTGLSKQYF	TGTGCCAGCAGTTACCGGGGTCTTACGGGACTATCCAAGCAGTACTTC
-	TRBJ2-5	TRBV7-9	-	CASSSIWADKQETQYF	TGTGCCAGCAGCTCAATCTGGGCGGACAAACAAGAGACCCAGTACTTC
-	TRBJ2-1	TRBV2	TRBD2	CASSSSGGGEQFF	TGTGCCAGCAGCTCTAGCGGTGGAGGTGAGCAGTTCTTC
few	TRBJ1-1	TRBV6-1	-	CASSWDNMNTEAFF	TGTGCCAGCAGCTGGGACAACATGAACACTGAAGCTTTCTTT
-	TRBJ1-2	TRBV6-1	-	CASSDIRPDYGYTF	TGTGCCAGCAGTGACATCCGGCCAGACTATGGCTACACCTTC
-	TRBJ1-2	TRBV7-9	-	CASSLASPRQGHTF	TGTGCCAGCAGCTTAGCTTCCCCAAGGCAGGGGCACACCTTC
-	TRBJ1-1	TRBV5-1	-	CASSLWTDLNTEAFF	TGCGCCAGCAGCTTATGGACCGACCTGAACACTGAAGCTTTCTTT
-	TRBJ2-7	TRBV4-1	TRBD2	CASSRTSGTYLYEQYF	TGCGCCAGCAGCAGGACTAGCGGGACCTACCTCTACGAGCAGTACTTC
-	TRBJ2-3	TRBV9	-	CASSVAGSTDTQYF	TGTGCCAGCAGCGTAGCGGGGTCCACAGATACGCAGTATTTT
-	TRBJ1-2	TRBV5-1	-	CASSLGGRYGYTF	TGCGCCAGCAGCTTGGGGGGTCGGTATGGCTACACCTTC
-	TRBJ2-2	TRBV5-4	-	CASEEGPGELFF	TGTGCCAGCGAGGAGGGCCCCGGGGAGCTGTTTTTT
-	TRBJ1-1	TRBV28	-	CASSEYSINTEAFF	TGTGCCAGCAGTGAATACAGCATTAACACTGAAGCTTTCTTT
-	TRBJ2-1	TRBV2	-	CASRDLLTIRDLHSYNEQFF	TGTGCCAGCAGGGACCTTCTCACCATTCGGGACCTCCACTCCTACAATGAGCAGTTCTTC
-	TRBJ2-7	TRBV5-6	-	CASSLDRLHYEQYF	TGTGCCAGCAGCCTGGACAGACTACACTACGAGCAGTACTTC
-	TRBJ2-6	TRBV11-3	-	CASSPTGSGANVLTF	TGTGCCAGCAGCCCGACAGGCTCTGGGGCCAACGTCCTGACTTTC
-	TRBJ2-7	TRBV5-1	TRBD2	CASSLELAGGREQYF	TGCGCCAGCAGCTTGGAACTAGCGGGAGGACGCGAGCAGTACTTC
-	TRBJ1-2	TRBV6-4	TRBD1	CASSLTGGGGYTF	TGTGCCAGCAGTTTGACAGGGGGCGGTGGCTACACCTTC
-	TRBJ2-5	TRBV4-1	-	CASSRGAGLHPERGQETQYF	TGCGCCAGCAGCCGGGGGGCCGGACTCCACCCTGAGAGGGGCCAAGAGACCCAGTACTTC
-	TRBJ1-2	TRBV28	-	CASSYPGHPYGYTF	TGTGCCAGCAGTTACCCCGGACATCCCTATGGCTACACCTTC
-	TRBJ1-1	TRBV27	-	CASSLRAENTEAFF	TGTGCCAGCAGTTTACGGGCAGAGAACACTGAAGCTTTCTTT
-	TRBJ1-1	TRBV7-2	TRBD1	CASSLTGVNTEAFF	TGTGCCAGCAGCTTAACAGGGGTTAACACTGAAGCTTTCTTT
-	TRBJ1-3	TRBV5-6	TRBD1	CASSPMTGGTGNTIYF	TGTGCCAGCAGCCCGATGACAGGGGGTACTGGAAACACCATATATTTT
-	TRBJ1-5	TRBV27	-	CASSSGEGQPQHF	TGTGCCAGCAGTTCAGGGGAGGGTCAGCCCCAGCATTTT
-	TRBJ2-7	TRBV2	-	CASSERRGDYEQYF	TGTGCCAGCAGTGAGAGGAGGGGGGACTACGAGCAGTACTTC
-	TRBJ1-1	TRBV10-3	-	CAISRDPMNTEAFF	TGTGCCATCAGCCGGGACCCTATGAACACTGAAGCTTTCTTT
few	TRBJ2-7	TRBV27	-	CASSLSTGTYEQYF	TGTGCCAGCAGTTTATCAACAGGGACCTACGAGCAGTACTTC
-	TRBJ1-1	TRBV6-6	TRBD1	CASSLDREGGTEAFF	TGTGCCAGCAGTTTAGACAGGGAAGGAGGCACTGAAGCTTTCTTT
few	TRBJ1-4	TRBV4-2	-	CASSQAWGGNEKLFF	TGTGCCAGCAGCCAGGCCTGGGGGGGTAATGAAAAACTGTTTTTT
-	TRBJ2-2	TRBV6-6	TRBD2	CASSKTSGSSGELFF	TGTGCCAGCAGTAAGACTAGCGGGAGCTCCGGGGAGCTGTTTTTT
-	TRBJ1-1	TRBV14	-	CASSHPGPLSGAFF	TGTGCCAGCAGCCACCCGGGTCCCTTAAGCGGGGCTTTCTTT
few	TRBJ1-2	TRBV5-1	TRBD1	CASSPGTAYLYGYTF	TGCGCCAGCAGCCCAGGGACAGCTTACCTCTATGGCTACACCTTC
-	TRBJ2-3	TRBV7-3	-	CASSLQGWDTQYF	TGTGCCAGCAGCTTACAGGGATGGGATACGCAGTATTTT
-	TRBJ2-1	TRBV18	-	CASSPLSGTGNEQFF	TGTGCCAGCTCACCATTGAGCGGAACCGGAAATGAGCAGTTCTTC